These 5 T cell receptor beta chains came from one sample sequenced in a study of T cell responses to AZD1222 COVID-19 vaccine. Assay used: immunoSEQ multiplex PCR; TCRdb lists only in-frame clones, some missing. The sample shows roughly 81,000 clones, roughly 88% of them seen only once. The specimen comprised peripheral blood, sampled on day 0 of AZD1222 vaccination. The receptors derive from an adult in good health.

The chain links TRBV5-4 to TRBJ1-1; TRBD1 might be the D (6 bases). Between the trimmed V and J ends, which lost 4 bases and 2 bases, there was a span of 12 bases. This CDR3 has 14 amino acids. Germline assignment: CDR1 SGHNT and CDR2 YYREEE (reference sequence). CDR3: CASSRGTFNTEAFF. The CDR3 DNA reads TGTGCCAGCAGCAGAGGGACATTTAACACTGAAGCTTTCTTT. Filled out from reference TRBV5-4 and TRBJ1-1, the complete variable domain reads ETGVTQSPTHLIKTRGQQVTLRCSSQSGHNTVSWYQQALGQGPQFIFQYYREEENGRGNFPPRFSGLQFPNYSSELNVNALELDDSALYLCASSRGTFNTEAFFGQGTRLTVV.

Notes on this clone: One end of the junction varies from germline; a read error may be responsible. V gene TRBV18 combines with J gene TRBJ1-2; D is possibly TRBD1 (6 bases). The CDR3 covers 9 residues. Germline V gives CDR1 KGHSH, CDR2 LQKENI. The DNA of the CDR3 is TGTGCCAGCTCACCCAGGACAGCCTTC. This translates into CASSPRTAF.

The chain employs TRBV6-1 and TRBJ1-1; no clear D. In germline, CDR1 is MNHNS, CDR2 SASEGT. Between the trimmed V and J ends, which lost 4 bases and 1 base, there was a span of 13 bases. This CDR3 has 15 amino acids. CDR3 in DNA: TGTGCCAGCAGTGGAGCTTTAGGAGGGAACACTGAAGCTTTCTTT. This gives the protein CASSGALGGNTEAFF.

This clone was seen a handful of times. This rearrangement joins TRBV28 to TRBJ2-1; TRBD2 matches at 11 bases. With V trimmed by 7 bases and J by 0 bases, 14 bases remained unmatched. CDR3 length: 19 amino acids. Germline CDR1 is MDHEN and CDR2 is SYDVKM. The DNA of the CDR3 is TGTGCCAGCAACTTCGGCGGGACTAGCGGCCTGAGCTCCTACAATGAGCAGTTCTTC. Encoded protein: CASNFGGTSGLSSYNEQFF. Based on the CDR3 plus reference TRBV28 and TRBJ2-1, the full variable domain is DVKVTQSSRYLVKRTGEKVFLECVQDMDHENMFWYRQDPGLGLRLIYFSYDVKMKEKGDIPEGYSVSREKKERFSLILESASTNQTSMYLCASNFGGTSGLSSYNEQFFGPGTRLTVL.

The chain combines TRBV15 with TRBJ1-4; D gene unclear. The CDR3 runs to 14 residues. V lost 0 bases, J lost 0 bases, and 2 bases lay in between. The germline gives CDR1 LNHNV, CDR2 YYDKDF (reference sequence). In DNA form, the CDR3 reads TGTGCCACCAGCAGAGAAGCAACTAATGAAAAACTGTTTTTT. Its translation is CATSREATNEKLFF.